Sequencing of this T cell receptor beta chain was carried out in a study of blood T cell repertoires in COVID-19. Only in-frame clones appear in the TCRdb table, and some are missing; sequencing was by immunoSEQ multiplex PCR. The top ten clones hold 3.5% to 5% of a sample with about 96,000 clones, about 90% of them seen once. Sequenced input: peripheral blood. The sequence derives from a human donor with COVID-19, enrolled during active disease. The donor label of this sample is uncertain.

As DNA, the CDR3 is TGTGCCAGTAGTATGTTGACTAGCGGGGTTGGAGATACGCAGTATTTT. Amino acids: CASSMLTSGVGDTQYF. The gene calls are TRBV19 and TRBJ2-3; 11 bases fit TRBD2. This CDR3 is 16 amino acids long. V was clipped by 3 bases and J by 5 bases; unmatched bases: 7. The germline V gene has CDR1 LNHDA and CDR2 SQIVND (reference sequence).